This T cell receptor beta chain appears in the sequencing data of a study of memory CD4+ T cells and cytomegalovirus serostatus. This clone has only one observation. V was shortened by 3 bases and J by 5 bases, with 11 bases between the two germline ends. This CDR3 spans 13 amino acids. Germline V gene lookup returns CDR1 SGHAT and CDR2 FQNNGV. The method was immunoSEQ multiplex PCR; TCRdb's version includes in-frame clones alone and lacks a portion of them. The sample contains about 50,000 clones, around 78% of which appear only once. The sort gate was single viable CD3+CD4+CD8-CD45RO+ cells for memory CD4+ T cells.

The chain joins TRBV11-2 to TRBJ2-7, with D maybe TRBD1 (5 bases). Sequenced: memory CD4+ T cells from blood. The TCR was taken from an adult in good health and CMV-seronegative. The DNA for the CDR3 is TGTGCCAGCAGCTTCTGGCAGGGTCACGAGCAGTACTTC. It translates to CASSFWQGHEQYF.